In its sample, the clone carrying this TCR beta chain was seen a few times. Antigen specificity is unknown. This entry belongs to a study of blood T cells in healthy people across ages. Study results and limitations: The fall in TCR beta diversity per million T cells was roughly linear with age.

The CDR3 contains 14 residues. The V gene's germline CDR1 is DFQATT and CDR2 SNEGSKA (reference sequence). The J segment lost 2 bases and the V segment lost 5 bases, leaving 4 bases of the junction unmatched. A second 7 to 11 cycle PCR used barcoded and J-beta primers. Using its own MiXCR run on the 5' RACE reads, TCRdb lists one record per CDR3 protein. The sample carries under 800,000 distinct CDR3 sequences, around 21% recorded once. The rearrangement joins TRBV20-1 to TRBJ1-5; 9 positions match TRBD1. This sequence originates from a man between 65 and 79 years old in good health. The source material was blood. The CDR3 DNA follows: TGCAGTGCTCTCAGGACAGGGGGCAATCAGCCCCAGCATTTT. Its protein product is CSALRTGGNQPQHF.